Described below is a single T cell receptor beta chain sequence and its context. Its antigen is not known. CDR3 size: 15 residues. V lost 0 bases to trimming and J lost 7 bases, with 13 bases between them. Germline V gene lookup returns CDR1 KGHSH and CDR2 LQKENI. Amplification used 60 Vbeta primers and 13 Jbeta primers. Libraries were prepared by immunoSEQ multiplex PCR; TCRdb keeps only in-frame clonotypes and omits some of them. The data show 130,000 to 150,000 clones, with around three quarters seen just once and 6.7% held by the top ten. The sample comes from a study of cytomegalovirus exposure and HLA in healthy donors. Study outcomes and limitations: Cytomegalovirus-associated status was assigned to roughly 160 TCR beta chains. Through in vitro validation, three CMV-associated chains were shown to be specific for CMV antigens. When presence/absence was analysed, sequencing depth was taken to be roughly uniform across donors. Follow-up analysis seemed to connect common viral pathogens with several of the most significant clusters identified.

This receptor was identified in a woman between 40 and 50 years old in good health and CMV-seropositive. V and J are TRBV18 and TRBJ2-1, with D possibly being TRBD1 (5 bases). The specimen sequenced was PBMCs. The chain's CDR3 is CASSPPLLDRNEQFF. CDR3 nucleotide sequence: TGTGCCAGCTCACCACCCTTGCTAGACAGAAATGAGCAGTTCTTC.